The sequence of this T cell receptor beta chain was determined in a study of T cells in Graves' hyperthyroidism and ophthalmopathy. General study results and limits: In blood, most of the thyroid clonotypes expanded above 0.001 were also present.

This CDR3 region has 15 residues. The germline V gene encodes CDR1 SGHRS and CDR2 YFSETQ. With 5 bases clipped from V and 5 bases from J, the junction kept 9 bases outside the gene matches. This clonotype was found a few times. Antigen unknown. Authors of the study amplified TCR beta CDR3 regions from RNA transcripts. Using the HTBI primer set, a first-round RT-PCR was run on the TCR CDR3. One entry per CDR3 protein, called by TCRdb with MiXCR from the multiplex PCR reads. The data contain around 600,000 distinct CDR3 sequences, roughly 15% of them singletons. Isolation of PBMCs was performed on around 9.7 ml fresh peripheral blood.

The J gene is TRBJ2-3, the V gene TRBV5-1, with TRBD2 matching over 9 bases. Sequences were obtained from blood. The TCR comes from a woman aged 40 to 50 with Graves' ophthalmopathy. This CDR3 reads CASSVSGGSEDTQYF. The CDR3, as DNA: TGCGCCAGCAGTGTAAGCGGGGGGTCGGAAGATACGCAGTATTTT.